These T cell receptor beta chains were read from a single sample in a study of Tregs in tolerant kidney transplant recipients. Measured with immunoSEQ multiplex PCR; TCRdb has only the in-frame clones, and not every one. The table records some 90,000 clones, around nine tenths of them present only once. Source material: CD8+ T cells from blood. Receptors originate from a human donor in good health. Both conserved end residues are part of each CDR3. A D gene is named only where the DNA matches it firmly. Size tells how often a clone was seen (once, few, many) or the class of an expanded clone, and some rows leave it out.

clone_size	v_call	d_call	j_call	cdr3_aa	cdr3_nt
NA	TRBV10-2	NA	TRBJ2-3	CASSEADTQYF	TGCGCCAGCAGTGAGGCAGATACGCAGTATTTT
NA	TRBV29-1	NA	TRBJ1-1	CSVGRGSWKNTEAFF	TGCAGCGTTGGGAGGGGATCGTGGAAGAACACTGAAGCTTTCTTT
once	TRBV6-1	TRBD2	TRBJ2-2	CASSDSSGTGELFF	TGTGCCAGCAGTGACTCTAGCGGGACCGGGGAGCTGTTTTTT
NA	TRBV27	NA	TRBJ2-7	CASSSSGHEQYF	TGTGCCAGCAGTTCTTCAGGCCACGAGCAGTACTTC
NA	TRBV15	NA	TRBJ1-1	CATSFGGGTEAFF	TGTGCCACCAGCTTCGGAGGTGGCACTGAAGCTTTCTTT
NA	TRBV29-1	NA	TRBJ2-7	CSVEVGVNYEQYF	TGCAGCGTTGAAGTTGGGGTGAACTACGAGCAGTACTTC
NA	TRBV2	NA	TRBJ1-1	CASSEALNRDTEAFF	TGTGCCAGCAGTGAAGCTCTTAACAGAGACACTGAAGCTTTCTTT
NA	TRBV6-5	TRBD1	TRBJ2-7	CASSGTGFYEQYF	TGTGCCAGCAGCGGGACAGGCTTCTACGAGCAGTACTTC
NA	TRBV29-1	NA	TRBJ2-1	CSEVILGPSYNEQFF	TGCAGCGAGGTCATCCTCGGACCCTCCTACAATGAGCAGTTCTTC
NA	TRBV7-8	TRBD1	TRBJ2-7	CASSLRQGPSYEQYF	TGTGCCAGCAGCCTCCGACAGGGGCCCTCCTACGAGCAGTACTTC
NA	TRBV29-1	TRBD2	TRBJ2-5	CSVERGGRETQYF	TGCAGCGTTGAGCGGGGGGGGAGAGAGACCCAGTACTTC
NA	TRBV5-5	TRBD1	TRBJ2-7	CASSYSMTGSSYEQYF	TGTGCCAGCAGCTATTCAATGACAGGGAGCTCCTACGAGCAGTACTTC
NA	TRBV19	NA	TRBJ1-1	CASSPHGGLNTEAFF	TGTGCCAGTAGTCCACATGGGGGCTTGAACACTGAAGCTTTCTTT
once	TRBV13	TRBD2	TRBJ2-7	CASSHSGRGYEQYF	TGTGCCAGCAGCCACAGCGGGAGGGGGTACGAGCAGTACTTC
NA	TRBV5-6	NA	TRBJ2-2	CASSYTGELFF	TGTGCCAGCAGTTACACCGGGGAGCTGTTTTTT
NA	TRBV4-1	TRBD1	TRBJ1-2	CASSPPGQAFYYGYTF	TGCGCCAGCAGCCCCCCGGGACAGGCCTTTTACTATGGCTACACCTTC